A single T cell receptor (beta chain) is shown here with its context. This clone came up once. The antigen it recognizes is unknown. Base quality data are lacking; no much larger clone is found one base away. This entry is derived from a study of radiotherapy plus CTLA-4 blockade in lung cancer (dated by TCRdb to about 2018). At the level of the whole study: Objective responses were observed in 18% of enrolled patients, and disease control was achieved in 31%.

Study-wide findings and limitations: After treatment with radiotherapy and ipilimumab, TCR clones that originated in tumors expanded in peripheral blood. The strongest predictors of response, as reported, were early dynamic changes in blood T cell clones along with a rise in serum interferon-beta after radiation.

Counted from cysteine to phenylalanine, this CDR3 has 15 amino acids. The sequence is cut down to CDR3 DNA, 45 bases in frame from base 1. The germline ends are 15 bases apart after V is trimmed by 2 bases and J by 8 bases. CDR1 and CDR2 were assigned from the germline V gene as MDHEN and SYDVKM. Focal radiation therapy combined with CTLA-4 blockade (ipilimumab) was tested in patients with chemo-refractory metastatic non-small-cell lung cancer. Libraries were constructed by the immunoSEQ multiplex PCR assay. TCRdb obtained this table from immuneACCESS and retained in-frame rearrangements with V and J assigned. These tables miss some clones; where compared with another copy, unresolved V genes account for less than half of the shortfall, and the remainder is unexplained. The sample table records about 53,000 clones; about four fifths of these occur just once. Around 4.8% of the sample rests with the top ten.

The V gene is TRBV28 and the J gene is TRBJ1-4; the best D guess is TRBD1, with 6 bases matching. This clonotype was sampled from a human donor with non-small cell lung cancer whose response to radiotherapy plus ipilimumab could not be evaluated. Sequenced material: peripheral blood, taken from a patient treated with radiotherapy plus ipilimumab. The DNA sequence is as follows: TGTGCCAGCAGTTTAGACACGGGGAGGGGGGAAAAACTGTTTTTT. This sequence encodes CASSLDTGRGEKLFF.